A selection of T cell receptor beta chains follows, all from one sample in a study of graft-versus-host responses after intestinal transplantation. No antigen has been assigned to these receptors. The assay was immunoSEQ multiplex PCR, and TCRdb's table has in-frame clones only and misses some. Of about 86,000 clones detected, around 89% appear once; the ten largest clones hold under 0.3%. Sequenced material: unstimulated CD4+ T cells sorted from spleen or lymph node cells, taken before transplant. The receptors were sampled from a human donor who was the organ donor for an intestinal transplant. The CDR3 runs from the conserved cysteine through the conserved F or W. The order of the fields is D gene, V gene, J gene, CDR3 protein, CDR3 DNA. A D gene is named only where the DNA matches it firmly.

>.|TRBV5-1|TRBJ2-1
CASRRAPSYNEQFF
TGCGCCAGCAGGCGGGCTCCCTCCTACAATGAGCAGTTCTTC
>.|TRBV7-9|TRBJ2-5
CASSRNMASQETQYF
TGTGCCAGCAGCCGTAACATGGCCAGCCAAGAGACCCAGTACTTC
>TRBD2|TRBV5-1|TRBJ2-4
CASSYGTSGRAKNIQYF
TGCGCCAGCAGCTATGGGACTAGCGGGAGGGCCAAAAACATTCAGTACTTC
>.|TRBV6-5|TRBJ2-1
CASRSQQDFSYNEQFF
TGTGCCAGCCGTTCCCAGCAGGATTTCTCCTACAATGAGCAGTTCTTC
>TRBD2|TRBV11-2|TRBJ2-1
CASSRDYIGNEQFF
TGTGCCAGCAGCCGGGACTATATTGGGAATGAGCAGTTCTTC
>TRBD1|TRBV6-1|TRBJ1-2
CASQDRGRDFYGYTF
TGTGCCAGTCAGGACAGGGGGAGAGACTTCTATGGCTACACCTTC
>TRBD2|TRBV28|TRBJ2-7
CASSLLAGRHEQYF
TGTGCCAGCAGTTTACTAGCGGGACGGCACGAGCAGTACTTC
>TRBD2|TRBV27|TRBJ2-7
CASSPGSSGGAYEQYF
TGTGCCAGCAGCCCCGGTTCCAGCGGGGGGGCCTACGAGCAGTACTTC
>.|TRBV12-5|TRBJ2-3
CASGLELARPSTDTQYF
TGTGCTAGTGGTTTGGAATTAGCGCGTCCTAGCACAGATACGCAGTATTTT
>TRBD2|TRBV7-2|TRBJ2-6
CASSLAHFLAGGVSGANVLTF
TGTGCCAGCAGCTTAGCTCACTTCTTAGCGGGGGGCGTGTCTGGGGCCAACGTCCTGACTTTC